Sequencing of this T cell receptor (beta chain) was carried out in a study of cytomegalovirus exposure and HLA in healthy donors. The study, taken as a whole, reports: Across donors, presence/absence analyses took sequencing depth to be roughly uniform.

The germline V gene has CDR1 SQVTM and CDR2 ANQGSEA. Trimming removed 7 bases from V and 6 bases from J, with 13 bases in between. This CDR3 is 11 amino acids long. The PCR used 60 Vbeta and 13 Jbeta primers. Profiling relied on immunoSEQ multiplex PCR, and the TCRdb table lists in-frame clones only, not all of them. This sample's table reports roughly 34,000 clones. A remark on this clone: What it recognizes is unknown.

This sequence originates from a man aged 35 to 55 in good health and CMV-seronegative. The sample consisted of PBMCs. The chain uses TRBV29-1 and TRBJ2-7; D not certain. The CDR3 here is CSARQNSEQYF. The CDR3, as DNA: TGCAGCGCCCGTCAAAATAGCGAGCAGTACTTC.